A selection of T cell receptor beta chains follows, all from one sample in a study of neurological immune-mediated disorders. TCRdb used MiXCR to reprocess the 5' RACE reads, holding one entry per CDR3 protein. The sample lists 45,000 to 65,000 distinct CDR3 sequences; roughly 4.4% were seen once. The sample was PBMCs. The origin of the receptors is a man over 45 with multiple sclerosis. CDR3s leave out the opening cysteine and the closing phenylalanine or tryptophan.

J | V | CDR3
TRBJ1-1 | TRBV20-1 | SADPGGTVQAF
TRBJ1-6 | TRBV10-3 | AIRREGGNNSPLH
TRBJ2-7 | TRBV7-8 | ASSSTGISSYEQY
TRBJ2-1 | TRBV27 | ASSGSLVGGPYNEQF
TRBJ1-1 | TRBV20-1 | SVTTGGSTEAF
TRBJ1-1 | TRBV12-3/TRBV12-4 | ASSFMGVATEAF
TRBJ2-7 | TRBV27 | ASSLTAHLKRESHEQY
TRBJ2-7 | TRBV6-1 | ASSETERTYEQY
TRBJ1-3 | TRBV5-1 | ASSLDGGYTIY
TRBJ1-2 | TRBV5-1 | ASSTERANYGYT
TRBJ2-5 | TRBV20-1 | SARVGGAGTQY
TRBJ1-4 | TRBV12-3/TRBV12-4 | ASRGPRAEKLF
TRBJ2-1 | TRBV29-1 | SVEGGLGSSYNEQF
TRBJ2-7 | TRBV10-2 | ASSDHRDGPYEQY
TRBJ2-3 | TRBV5-1 | ASSLAEPPDTQY
TRBJ2-7 | TRBV7-8 | ASSLGRRNEQY
TRBJ2-3 | TRBV3-1 | ASSQALQGGQY
TRBJ2-1 | TRBV7-7 | ASSSGTSNNEQF
TRBJ2-2 | TRBV27 | ASRLAGPNTGELF
TRBJ1-3 | TRBV15 | ATGSTGARGTIY
TRBJ2-3 | TRBV11-2 | ASTPIGGTDTHY
TRBJ2-5 | TRBV28 | ASSPSMGGWTQY
TRBJ1-2 | TRBV5-1 | ASSLDENYGYT
TRBJ2-7 | TRBV5-1 | ASLAASSYEQY
TRBJ1-5 | TRBV5-1 | ASSLDDPGNQPQH
TRBJ1-2 | TRBV4-2 | ASSRGGGDGYGYT
TRBJ1-2 | TRBV27 | ASRDQLYGYT
TRBJ2-2 | TRBV12-3/TRBV12-4 | ASTKGGAEGPGELF
TRBJ2-5 | TRBV12-3/TRBV12-4 | ASSFLSGAGETQY
TRBJ1-6 | TRBV5-1 | ASSLAGQGRSPLH
TRBJ1-2 | TRBV7-9 | ASSRWDSQGAGYT
TRBJ1-1 | TRBV5-5 | ASSPLIGGMNTEAF
TRBJ2-7 | TRBV5-1 | ASSLGQGGREQY
TRBJ2-2 | TRBV20-1 | SARSGRTGELF
TRBJ2-3 | TRBV20-1 | SARTGQGEVYTQY
TRBJ1-2 | TRBV11-3 | ASSPSGGEYYGYT
TRBJ2-2 | TRBV30 | AWMTAGAGELF
TRBJ2-2 | TRBV7-9 | ASSPPQGIGELF
TRBJ1-1 | TRBV12-3/TRBV12-4 | ASSSNRVDTEAF
TRBJ2-3 | TRBV12-3/TRBV12-4 | ASSPGPADTQY
TRBJ1-1 | TRBV28 | ASSLSQENTEAF
TRBJ1-6 | TRBV20-1 | SAWDEPGVRSPLH
TRBJ2-5 | TRBV10-3 | AISDGGGGETQY
TRBJ1-5 | TRBV5-1 | AKGRPDQPQH
TRBJ2-3 | TRBV6-4 | ASSDQSTDTQY
TRBJ1-6 | TRBV9 | ASSEYNSPLH
TRBJ2-1 | TRBV12-3/TRBV12-4 | ASRLGWGWYNEQF
TRBJ2-1 | TRBV3-1 | ASSQGGGFPLVEQF
TRBJ1-1 | TRBV5-6 | ASSLVTGKNTEAF
TRBJ1-1 | TRBV12-3/TRBV12-4 | ASSFGRPNTEAF
TRBJ1-2 | TRBV7-9 | ASSSQGPYGYT
TRBJ2-5 | TRBV10-3 | AISEGRVGQTQY
TRBJ2-7 | TRBV5-1 | ASSRTGTATYEQY
TRBJ2-3 | TRBV28 | ASSFRDRSTDTQY
TRBJ2-1 | TRBV20-1 | SANGDGSGRGGSREQF
TRBJ2-7 | TRBV7-8 | ASSELATSYKQY
TRBJ2-7 | TRBV29-1 | SVRGGIVEKEQY
TRBJ2-7 | TRBV12-3/TRBV12-4 | ASSPDLMYEQY
TRBJ2-5 | TRBV27 | ASSPRTSGQETQY